The TCR beta chain described here comes from a study of blood T cell repertoires in COVID-19. Turning to the study itself: Samples representing acute and convalescent COVID-19 were sourced from the United States, Italy and Spain. Nucleic acid was either cDNA or gDNA, and it came from T cells, B-cell-depleted T cells, or PBMCs.

Cohort assignment relied on participant-reported clinical history. Recovered status in Cohort 3 required two negative PCRs, clearance, or symptom resolution. Assay: immunoSEQ multiplex PCR; the TCRdb copy retains only in-frame clones and omits some. The table has roughly 330,000 clones, nearly 90% seen once. After removal of 6 bases from V and 5 bases from J, the junction contained 7 bases not matched to a gene. CDR1 and CDR2 from the germline V gene are WSHSY and SAAADI. The CDR3 is 14 residues long. Sequencing used PBMCs or T cells enriched from blood (not recorded which). The chain links TRBV10-2 to TRBJ2-5; 9 nucleotides align to TRBD1. The sequence derives from a woman aged 25 to 39 who had recovered from COVID-19. CDR3 sequence reads: CASRETGGRETQYF. The CDR3 region has the DNA TGCGCCAGCAGAGAGACAGGGGGTAGGGAGACCCAGTACTTC.